This TCR beta chain was sequenced during a study of vaccination effects on CD4 cells after COVID-19. Before any sequencing was done, the ViraFEST assay used viral peptide pools to expand antigen-specific CD4+ T cells. Culture lasted around eleven days before CD4+ T cell isolation. Documented for the person is a PCR-confirmed SARS-CoV-2 infection occurring between March and December 2020. The culture medium for 2 million or so PBMC per well included around 9.3 IU/ml IL-2 and 8.5 to 10 ug/ml peptides. Produced via immunoSEQ multiplex PCR; TCRdb's table is partial and in-frame only. The sample yields 26,000 or so clones, around three quarters seen once. Notes on this clone: Its antigen is unidentified.

The CDR3 spans 12 residues. Trimming took 6 bases from V and 3 from J, leaving 9 bases between them. Germline assignment: CDR1 MDHEN and CDR2 SYDVKM. Broader study findings: There was marked clonal contraction among infection- and vaccine-induced clones late after vaccination.

This sequence joins TRBV28 and TRBJ2-7, with D uncertain. The sequence was obtained from a human donor who had a prior SARS-CoV-2 infection. This specimen consisted of CD4+ T cells from PBMCs cultured with HCoV-NL63 spike peptides, obtained before COVID-19 vaccination. This CDR3 is CASRSGDYEQYF. CDR3 DNA: TGTGCCAGCAGGAGTGGAGACTACGAGCAGTACTTC.